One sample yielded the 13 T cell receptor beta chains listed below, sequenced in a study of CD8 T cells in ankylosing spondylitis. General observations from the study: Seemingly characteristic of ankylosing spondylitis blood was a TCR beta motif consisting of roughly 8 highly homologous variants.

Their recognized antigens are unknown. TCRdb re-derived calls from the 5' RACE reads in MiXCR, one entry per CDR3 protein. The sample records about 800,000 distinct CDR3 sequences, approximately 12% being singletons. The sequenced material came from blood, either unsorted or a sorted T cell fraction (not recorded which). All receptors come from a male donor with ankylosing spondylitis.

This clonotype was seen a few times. The CDR3 DNA reads TGCAGTGCTGCTCCCGGCCTCGGGGGAGGTGAAAAACTGTTTTTT. Its translation is CSAAPGLGGGEKLFF. The genes are TRBV20-1 and TRBJ1-4; D may be TRBD1 (5 bases). CDR3 size: 15 residues. Trimming stripped 5 bases from V and 7 bases from J, with 20 bases between. Germline lookup yields CDR1 DFQATT and CDR2 SNEGSKA (reference sequence).

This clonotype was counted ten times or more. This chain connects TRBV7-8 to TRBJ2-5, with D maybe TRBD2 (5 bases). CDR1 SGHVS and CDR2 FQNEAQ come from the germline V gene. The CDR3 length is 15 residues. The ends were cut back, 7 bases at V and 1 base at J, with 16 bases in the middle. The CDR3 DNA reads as TGTGCCAGCACCGGACCGGGATCCTTCCAAGAGACCCAGTACTTC. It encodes CASTGPGSFQETQYF.

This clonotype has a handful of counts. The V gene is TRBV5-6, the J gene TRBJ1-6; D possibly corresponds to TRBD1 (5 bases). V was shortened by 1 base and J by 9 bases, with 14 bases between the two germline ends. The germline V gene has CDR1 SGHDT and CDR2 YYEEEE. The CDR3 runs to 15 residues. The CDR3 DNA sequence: TGTGCCAGCAGCTTGAGGGGAATTAGCGGTTCACCCCTCCACTTT. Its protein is CASSLRGISGSPLHF.

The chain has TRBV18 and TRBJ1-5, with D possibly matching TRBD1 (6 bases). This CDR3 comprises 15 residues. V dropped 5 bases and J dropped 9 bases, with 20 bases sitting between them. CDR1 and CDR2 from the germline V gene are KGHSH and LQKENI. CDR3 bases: TGTGCCAGCTCAGCGGGAGGGACATCCTATTGGCCCCAGCATTTT. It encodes CASSAGGTSYWPQHF.

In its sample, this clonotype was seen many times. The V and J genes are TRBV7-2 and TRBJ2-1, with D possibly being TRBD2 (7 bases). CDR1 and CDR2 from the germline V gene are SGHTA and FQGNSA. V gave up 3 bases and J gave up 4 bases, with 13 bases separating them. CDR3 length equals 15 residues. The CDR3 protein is CASSFRGAGYNEQFF. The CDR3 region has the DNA TGTGCCAGCAGCTTTCGGGGGGCCGGATACAATGAGCAGTTCTTC.

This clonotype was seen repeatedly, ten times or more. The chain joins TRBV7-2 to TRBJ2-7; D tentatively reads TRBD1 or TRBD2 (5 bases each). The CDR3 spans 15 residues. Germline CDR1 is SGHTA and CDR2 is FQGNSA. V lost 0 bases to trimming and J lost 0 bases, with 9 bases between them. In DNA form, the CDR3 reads TGTGCCAGCAGCTTAGCGGGACGGGTCTCCTACGAGCAGTACTTC. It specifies CASSLAGRVSYEQYF.

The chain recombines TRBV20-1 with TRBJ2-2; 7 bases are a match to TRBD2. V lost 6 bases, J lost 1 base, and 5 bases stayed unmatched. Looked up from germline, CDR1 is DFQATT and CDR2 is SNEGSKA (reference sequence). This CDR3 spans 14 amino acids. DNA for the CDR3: TGCAGTGCCCCGACTAGCCAGAACACCGGGGAGCTGTTTTTT. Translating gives CSAPTSQNTGELFF.

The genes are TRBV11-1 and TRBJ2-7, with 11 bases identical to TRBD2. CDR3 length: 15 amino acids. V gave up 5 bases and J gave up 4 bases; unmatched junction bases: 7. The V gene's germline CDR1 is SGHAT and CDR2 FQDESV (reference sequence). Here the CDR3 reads CASSVGLADPYEQYF. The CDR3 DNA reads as TGTGCCAGCAGCGTGGGACTAGCGGACCCTTACGAGCAGTACTTC.

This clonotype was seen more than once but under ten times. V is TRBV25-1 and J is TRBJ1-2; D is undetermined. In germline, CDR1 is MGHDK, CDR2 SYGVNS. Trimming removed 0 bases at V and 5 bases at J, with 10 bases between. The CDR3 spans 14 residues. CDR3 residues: CASSEYRSVYGYTF. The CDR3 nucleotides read TGTGCCAGCAGTGAATATAGGAGTGTATATGGCTACACCTTC.

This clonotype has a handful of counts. The CDR3 DNA reads as TGCAGTGCTAGAATTCGCCTAGCGGGATCGGTAGATACGCAGTATTTT. This gives the protein CSARIRLAGSVDTQYF. The rearrangement links TRBV20-1 to TRBJ2-3, with 9 positions matching TRBD2. The CDR3 runs 16 residues. CDR1 DFQATT and CDR2 SNEGSKA come from the germline V gene (reference sequence). V lost 2 bases and J lost 5; bases outside the gene matches: 11.

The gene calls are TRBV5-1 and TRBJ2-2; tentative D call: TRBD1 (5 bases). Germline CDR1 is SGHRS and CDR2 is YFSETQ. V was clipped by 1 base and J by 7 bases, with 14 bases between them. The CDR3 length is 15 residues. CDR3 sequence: CASSLLQGRGGELFF. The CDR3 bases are TGCGCCAGCAGCTTGCTCCAGGGAAGGGGCGGGGAGCTGTTTTTT.

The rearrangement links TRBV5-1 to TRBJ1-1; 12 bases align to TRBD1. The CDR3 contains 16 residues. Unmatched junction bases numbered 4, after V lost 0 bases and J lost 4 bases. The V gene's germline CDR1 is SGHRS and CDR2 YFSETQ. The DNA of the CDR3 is TGCGCCAGCAGCTTGGTTGGGACAGGGGGCATCACTGAAGCTTTCTTT. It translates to CASSLVGTGGITEAFF.

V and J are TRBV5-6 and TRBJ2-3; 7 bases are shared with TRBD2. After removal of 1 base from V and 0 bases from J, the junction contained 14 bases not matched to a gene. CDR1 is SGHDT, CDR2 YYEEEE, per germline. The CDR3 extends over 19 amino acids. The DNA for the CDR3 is TGTGCCAGCAGCTTGAGGACACCTGGCGGGAGAGGGAGCACAGATACGCAGTATTTT. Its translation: CASSLRTPGGRGSTDTQYF.